The source of this T cell receptor beta chain is a study of cytomegalovirus exposure and HLA in healthy donors (dated by TCRdb to 2017 to 2019). Describing the broader study: An earlier analysis of roughly 570 of the donors reported 276 Gb of sequence data and roughly 120 million unique TCR beta sequences obtained from around 190 million T cells. The number of donors typed differed by locus, with 629-630 for A, B, C, DRB1 and DQB1, roughly 520 for DQA1, some 570 for DPA1, and approximately 470 for DPB1. High-throughput TCR immunosequencing, statistical association of individual TCRs with disease status, and machine learning were combined to predict cytomegalovirus infection status. Among the roughly 390 genotyped donors, more than 70% belonged to the genetic ancestry cluster associated with self-reported Caucasian donors. The study profiled the T cell repertoires of under 700 subjects by immunosequencing and related them to cytomegalovirus serostatus. To study patterns of TCR occurrence, a later analysis re-analyzed previously published TCR beta repertoires from 700 or so donors and added high-resolution HLA genotyping. The aim of the study was to test whether cataloging public T cell receptors could identify signatures of past pathogen exposure. On average, roughly 250,000 unique TCR beta nucleotide sequences were sequenced per donor among a few hundred genotyped donors of the cohort, with roughly 18% of those sequences being non-productive. An earlier analysis of fewer than 700 of the donors applied high-throughput TCR beta sequencing to assess whether each TCR beta V gene segment acted as functional or pseudogenic. About 280 gigabases of sequencing data and about 92 million unique TCR sequences made up an early release that covered approximately 620 HLA-typed donors. Rather than drawing on any new phenotypic data, the later analysis identified candidate immune exposures from TCR beta sequences and the way those sequences occurred across donors. Besides the first cohort of 666 subjects, a separate validation cohort made up of 95 to 150 different subjects was used. Donor age, sex, ethnicity and CMV serostatus were compiled alongside the repertoire data. Roughly five DR-DQ haplotypes were treated as single units for association and clustering because of strong linkage in the cohort. Every repertoire in the discovery cohort had been generated on one and the same sequencing platform. In a later genetic analysis, genome-wide SNP genotypes for about 55% of the 666 donors were used, and that subset was treated as a discovery cohort. Both class I and class II loci were covered by HLA typing, at four-digit resolution.

The CDR3 runs 13 residues from the cysteine to the phenylalanine. Just CDR3 DNA is preserved here, 39 bases in frame from base 1. The germline V gene specifies LGHNA as CDR1 and YNFKEQ as CDR2. V and J are trimmed by 5 bases and 8 bases, and the gene matches miss 4 bases of the junction. In total, fewer than 750 healthy bone marrow donors made up the cohort. At the time of sampling, all cohort members were nominally healthy, though unrecorded immune exposures were likely present. The donor tested CMV seronegative and was one of the 352 seronegative cohort members. Each donor provided a peripheral blood sample, and peripheral blood mononuclear cells were used for TCR beta sequencing. The Qiagen DNeasy Blood Extraction Kit was used to extract genomic DNA from the blood cell samples. In regard to this clone: Its antigen is not yet known. No quality values exist for individual bases; no much larger clone is one base distant.

The paper's findings and limits, for the study overall: In a later analysis, about 16,000 TCR beta sequences were associated with specific HLA alleles at a false discovery rate of 0.05. A further reported finding was that TCR beta sequences accurately predicted the HLA-A and HLA-B alleles for most subjects in the first cohort. Fewer than 20 rarely observed V segments, including chromosome 9 orphons, were excluded from the earlier analysis of about 610 of the donors because counts were too low. In vitro tests confirmed that a few of the cytomegalovirus-associated TCR beta chains recognize cytomegalovirus antigens. In a later analysis, HLA-associated TCR beta chains were found to be more clonally expanded and to have lower generation probabilities than equally common non-associated chains. The authors suggested that the approach could potentially be generalized to other disease states and immunological phenotypes. In the study, around 150 TCR beta chains were listed as associated with cytomegalovirus. Because HLA typing was unavailable for some donors at each locus, only the typed subset was used in association tests. A cluster of highly shared sequence variants was judged likely to represent a technical artifact of the sequencing pipeline. Strong co-occurrence of HLA alleles, especially DR and DQ, made assigning TCR associations to individual alleles difficult. In a later genetic analysis, fewer N-insertions in productive TCRs were reported among donors in an Asian-associated ancestry cluster than the roughly 700-donor mean. Roughly uniform sequencing depth across donors was assumed in presence/absence analyses, although this assumption may not hold. In a later analysis, several top co-occurrence clusters were reported to appear linked to parvovirus B19, influenza, CMV and Epstein-Barr virus. Broadly in line with IMGT annotations, most TCR beta V segments showed up in productive rearrangements about 87% or about 30% of the time in an earlier analysis of approximately 640 of the donors. In this cohort, only TCR beta chains were sequenced, and detectable features were limited by the absence of alpha or paired-chain data. Immune exposure information for the cohort was limited to CMV serostatus. An association between a missense DCLRE1C variant and V-gene and J-gene trimming of TCR beta chains was found in a later genetic analysis and replicated in an independent cohort. Because the 87-base-pair reads could not distinguish some IMGT-functional V segments, including TRBV6-2 and TRBV6-3, those segments were excluded. Most CMV-associated TCR beta chains appeared to be HLA-restricted in a later analysis, and the HLA associations seemed to be driven largely by CMV exposure. While some public TCRs were present in many individuals, most TCR sequences turned up only very rarely across donors. Linkage disequilibrium might explain the correlated functional status among segregating V segments, but an unknown experimental factor could not be ruled out. The classifier was reported to diagnose cytomegalovirus status with high specificity and sensitivity in both the original and validation cohorts. In a later analysis, the rate of TCR association differed among HLA loci, with DRB1 alleles having the most associated TCRs and HLA-C alleles having the fewest.

The library came from the immunoSEQ multiplex PCR assay. The multiplex PCR relied on a mix of 60 forward primers for TCR Vbeta segments and 13 reverse primers for TCR Jbeta segments. The CDR3 region of rearranged TCR beta genes was amplified from genomic DNA with a multiplex PCR assay. Amplified TCR beta libraries were sequenced as 87-base-pair reads on the Illumina HiSeq System. In the authors' own workflow: A later analysis counted about 80 million unique TCR beta chains across the 670 or so repertoires, and around 9.9 million of these chains were shared by at least two donors. To remove PCR and sequencing errors, raw reads were error-corrected and collapsed into unique sequences using a nearest-neighbor algorithm that merged closely related sequences. CDR3 sequences were aligned to IMGT reference sequences to assign V, D and J gene segments. For a sequence to be retained, a match of at least six nucleotides to both a V gene segment and a J gene segment was required. A rearrangement was called productive if the CDR3 had no stop codons and remained in frame with V and J, and every other rearrangement was called non-productive. Following IMGT convention, CDR3 was defined as the stretch from the second conserved V-encoded cysteine to the conserved J-encoded phenylalanine. In an earlier analysis of around 600 of the donors, sequences lacking an unambiguous match to a single V gene segment were excluded. An earlier analysis of about 590 of the donors classified V segments as functional when productive rearrangements were above 56.7% and as segregating when the standard deviation between donors was above 5%. To diagnose cytomegalovirus status from the catalog of TCR beta chain sequences, a statistical classification framework was built. In a later analysis, V and J genes were assigned by comparing TCR nucleotide sequences against IMGT/GENE-DB human TR gene sequences. Using the TCRdist pipeline, a later analysis assigned CDR3 sequences along with most-parsimonious VDJ recombination scenarios. In a later analysis, every TCR beta chain was defined by the combination of its CDR3 amino acid sequence and its V-gene family, and reads without a unique V-gene family were dropped. As a way to deal with suspected cross-contamination and a sequencing artifact, a later analysis dropped approximately 590 nucleotide sequences that were highly shared and had low generation probability. In a later analysis, a clonal expansion index for each public chain was calculated from normalized within-repertoire ranks of inferred template counts. A later analysis computed generation probabilities with a VDJ recombination model fitted to out-of-frame rearrangements, and checked the results against IGoR. A later analysis scored TCR-TCR, TCR-HLA and TCR-CMV co-occurrence with hypergeometric tests, applying a repertoire-size bias correction to TCR pairs. A later analysis estimated false discovery rates by permuting HLA or CMV assignments 20 times. In a later analysis, co-occurring TCRs were grouped with DBSCAN, and TCRdist sequence similarity was added when clustering was performed within HLA-allele-positive subsets. Repertoires with fewer than 30,000 or more than 120,000 public chains were left out of co-occurrence clustering, as were a handful of repertoires with anomalous nucleotide sharing. In its TCRdb copy, this immuneACCESS table keeps in-frame sequences only and misses some clones. Where compared with another copy, unresolved V genes explain less than half of these, and the others have no known cause. V, J and clone size derive from that table, while D and trimming were established from the DNA sequence. In this sample the table shows some 41,000 clones, roughly three quarters of which occur a single time. Of the sample, 3% to 4.5% is held by the ten largest clones.

Sequenced input: PBMCs. The chain joins TRBV4-2 to TRBJ1-2; TRBD1 fits 11 bases in the junction. The clonotype comes from a man aged 40-55 years in good health and CMV-seronegative. The CDR3 loop reads CASSSDRGRGYTF. Read as DNA, the sequence is TGTGCCAGCAGCTCGGACAGGGGGCGAGGCTACACCTTC.